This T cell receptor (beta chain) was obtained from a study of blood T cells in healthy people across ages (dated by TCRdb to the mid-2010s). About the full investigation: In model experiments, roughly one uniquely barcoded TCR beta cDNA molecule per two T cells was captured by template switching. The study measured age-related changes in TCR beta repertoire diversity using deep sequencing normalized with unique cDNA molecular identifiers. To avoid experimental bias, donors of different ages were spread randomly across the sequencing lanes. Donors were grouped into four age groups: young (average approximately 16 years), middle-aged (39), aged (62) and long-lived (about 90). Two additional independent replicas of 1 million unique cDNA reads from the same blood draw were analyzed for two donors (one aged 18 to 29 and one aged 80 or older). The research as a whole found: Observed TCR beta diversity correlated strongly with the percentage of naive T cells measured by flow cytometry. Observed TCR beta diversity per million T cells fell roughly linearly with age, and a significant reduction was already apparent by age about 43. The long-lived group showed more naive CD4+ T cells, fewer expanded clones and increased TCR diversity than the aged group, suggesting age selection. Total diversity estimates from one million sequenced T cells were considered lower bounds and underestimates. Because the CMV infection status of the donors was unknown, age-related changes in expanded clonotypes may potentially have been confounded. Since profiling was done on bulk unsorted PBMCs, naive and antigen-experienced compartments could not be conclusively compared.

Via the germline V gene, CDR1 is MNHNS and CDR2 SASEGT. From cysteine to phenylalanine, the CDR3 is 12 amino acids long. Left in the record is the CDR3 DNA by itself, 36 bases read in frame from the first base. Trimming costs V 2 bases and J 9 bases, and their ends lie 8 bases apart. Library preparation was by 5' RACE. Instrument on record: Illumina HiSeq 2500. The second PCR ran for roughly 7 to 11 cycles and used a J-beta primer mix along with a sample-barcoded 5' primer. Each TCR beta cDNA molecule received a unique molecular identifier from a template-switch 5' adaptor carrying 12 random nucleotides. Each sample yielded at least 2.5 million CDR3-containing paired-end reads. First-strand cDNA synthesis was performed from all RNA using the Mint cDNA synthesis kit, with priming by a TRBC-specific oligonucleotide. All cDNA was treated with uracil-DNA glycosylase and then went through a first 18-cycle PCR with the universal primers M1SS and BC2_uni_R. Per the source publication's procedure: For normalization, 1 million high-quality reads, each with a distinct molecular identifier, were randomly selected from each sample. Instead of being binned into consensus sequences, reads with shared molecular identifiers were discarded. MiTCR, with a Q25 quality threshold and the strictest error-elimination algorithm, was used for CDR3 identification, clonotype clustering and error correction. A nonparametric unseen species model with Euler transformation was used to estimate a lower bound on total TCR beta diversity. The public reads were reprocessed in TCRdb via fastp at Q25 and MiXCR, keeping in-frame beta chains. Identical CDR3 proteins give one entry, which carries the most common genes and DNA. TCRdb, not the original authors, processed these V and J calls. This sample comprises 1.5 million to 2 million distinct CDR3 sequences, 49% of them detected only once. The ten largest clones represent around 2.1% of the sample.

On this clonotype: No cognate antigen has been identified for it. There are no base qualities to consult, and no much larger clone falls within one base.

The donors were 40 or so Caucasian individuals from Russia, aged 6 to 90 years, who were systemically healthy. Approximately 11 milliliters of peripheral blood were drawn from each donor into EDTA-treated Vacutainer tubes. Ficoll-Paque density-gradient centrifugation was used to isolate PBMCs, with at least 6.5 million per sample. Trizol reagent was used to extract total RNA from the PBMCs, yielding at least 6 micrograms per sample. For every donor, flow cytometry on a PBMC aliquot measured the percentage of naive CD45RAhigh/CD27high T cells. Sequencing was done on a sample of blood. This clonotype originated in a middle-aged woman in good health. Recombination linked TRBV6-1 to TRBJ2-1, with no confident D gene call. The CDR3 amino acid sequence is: CASSEIMAEQFF. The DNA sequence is TGTGCCAGCAGTGAAATAATGGCTGAGCAGTTCTTC.